The clone carrying this T cell receptor (beta chain) was detected only a few times. Its antigen is currently unknown. These data originate in a study of T-cell memory formation after mild COVID-19. Looking at the study overall: For the most part, TCR clusters were specific to one donor. Findings and caveats of the study: Among clones contracting day 15 to 85, CD4/CD8 was balanced, whereas later expanders leaned CD4+. Pre-infection memory showed some responding clones, and this suggested that cross-reactive memory joined.

Constant-segment primers and 5'RACE yielded cDNA libraries for TCR alpha and TCR beta, each carrying sample barcodes and UMIs. MiXCR, applied by TCRdb to the 5' RACE reads, yields one record per CDR3 protein. The repertoire consists of more than 450,000 distinct CDR3 sequences, with around 17% occurring once and the leading ten covering 12%. The ends were cut back, 2 bases at V and 3 bases at J, with 12 bases in the middle. This CDR3 comprises 15 residues. The V gene's germline CDR1 is MGHRA and CDR2 YSYEKL. The specimen sequenced was PBMCs or a T cell subset sorted from them (not recorded which). This receptor was taken from an adult woman who had mild COVID-19 (a few samples of this study predate the infection). Cell type and time point are not known. The V and J genes are TRBV4-1 and TRBJ2-3; D uncertain. This CDR3 is CASSQFPTTTDTQYF. The DNA for the CDR3 is TGCGCCAGCAGCCAATTCCCGACCACTACAGATACGCAGTATTTT.